This TCR beta chain was retrieved from a study of patients and donors after allogeneic stem cell transplantation. This clonotype was seen many times. TCRdb itself ran the RT-PCR reads through MiXCR, one entry per CDR3 protein. The sample consists of 200,000 to 250,000 distinct CDR3 sequences, roughly 15% of them appearing once. The clonotype comes from a human donor who was either an allogeneic HSCT recipient or a stem cell or donor lymphocyte infusion donor (not recorded which). It is not recorded whose cells these are; they may come from a transplant donor. The specimen sequenced was blood, either unsorted or a sorted T cell fraction (not recorded which).

The CDR3 DNA sequence: TGTGCCAGCAGTCCTCCTCACGGGGGGGCAGATGGGGAGCAGTTCTTC. Translating it yields CASSPPHGGADGEQFF. The rearrangement uses TRBV6-1 and TRBJ2-1, with TRBD2 identical over 8 bases. The V gene's germline CDR1 is MNHNS and CDR2 SASEGT. The CDR3 covers 16 residues. Losses at the gene ends were 5 bases for V and 10 bases for J; bases not matched to a gene: 16.